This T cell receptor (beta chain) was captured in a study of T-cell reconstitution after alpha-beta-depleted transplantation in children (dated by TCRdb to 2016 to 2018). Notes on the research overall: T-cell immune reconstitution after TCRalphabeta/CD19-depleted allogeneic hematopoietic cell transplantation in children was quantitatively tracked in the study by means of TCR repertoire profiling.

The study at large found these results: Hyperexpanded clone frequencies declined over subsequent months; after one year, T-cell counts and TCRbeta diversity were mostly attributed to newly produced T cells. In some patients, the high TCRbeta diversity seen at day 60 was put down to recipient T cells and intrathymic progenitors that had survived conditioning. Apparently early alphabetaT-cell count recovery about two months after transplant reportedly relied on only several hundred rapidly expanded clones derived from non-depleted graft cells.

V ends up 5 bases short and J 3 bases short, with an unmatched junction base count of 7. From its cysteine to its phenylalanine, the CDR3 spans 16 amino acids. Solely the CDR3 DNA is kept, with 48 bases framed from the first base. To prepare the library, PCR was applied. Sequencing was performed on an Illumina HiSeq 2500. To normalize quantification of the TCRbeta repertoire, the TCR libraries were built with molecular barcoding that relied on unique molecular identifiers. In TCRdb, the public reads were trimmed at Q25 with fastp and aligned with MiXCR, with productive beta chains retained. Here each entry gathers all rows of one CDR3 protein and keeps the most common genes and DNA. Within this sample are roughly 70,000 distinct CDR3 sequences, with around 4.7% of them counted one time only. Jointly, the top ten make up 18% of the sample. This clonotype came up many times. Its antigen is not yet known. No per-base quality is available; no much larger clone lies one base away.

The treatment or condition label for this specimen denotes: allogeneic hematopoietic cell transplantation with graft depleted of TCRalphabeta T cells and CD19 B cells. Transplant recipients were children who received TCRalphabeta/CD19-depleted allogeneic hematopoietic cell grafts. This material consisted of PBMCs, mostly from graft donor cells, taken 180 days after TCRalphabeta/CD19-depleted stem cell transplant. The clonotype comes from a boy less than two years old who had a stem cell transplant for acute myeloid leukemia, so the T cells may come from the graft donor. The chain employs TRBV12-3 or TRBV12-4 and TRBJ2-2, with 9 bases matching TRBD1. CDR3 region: CASSPSRDRDTGELFF. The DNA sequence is TGTGCCAGCAGTCCTTCACGGGACAGGGACACCGGGGAGCTGTTTTTT.